This T cell receptor (beta chain) came from a study of T cells after yellow fever vaccination. Across the whole study: Each low-cell-number fraction was prepared by means of SMART-Seq v4 Ultra Low Input. Study-level findings and limits: Detected again after the booster were most primary-vaccination clones, at 96% CD4 and 70% to 90% CD8.

The 5'RACE template-switching step produced TCR cDNA and added a universal primer site and UMIs. MiXCR was run by TCRdb on the 5' RACE reads, yielding one entry per CDR3 protein. In the table there are tens of thousands of distinct CDR3 sequences, roughly 7% of which are singletons. Germline-derived CDR1 and CDR2 are SGHTA and FQGNSA. Deletions cut 4 bases from V and 3 bases from J, with 16 bases between. The CDR3 is 15 residues long. This clonotype was seen ten or more times. Its antigen remains unidentified. The chain joins TRBV7-2 to TRBJ2-7; no firm D call. The sample was CD8+ T cells sorted from PBMCs, taken more than 13 days after the first yellow fever vaccination. The receptor was derived from a man aged 18 to 30 who received the YFV17D yellow fever vaccine. CDR3 coding DNA: TGTGCCAGCAGCTCGTATATTGGGGATGGCTACGAGCAGTACTTC. This gives the protein CASSSYIGDGYEQYF.